This TCR beta chain was sequenced in a study of T cells in Graves' hyperthyroidism and ophthalmopathy. Template material for amplifying TCR beta CDR3 regions consisted of RNA transcripts. The HTBI set primed first-round TCR CDR3 RT-PCR. TCRdb re-analysed the multiplex PCR reads in MiXCR, keeping a single row per CDR3 protein. The sample contains 550,000 to 700,000 distinct CDR3 sequences, about 14% of which appear only once. Study observations and caveats: Blood also held most thyroid clonotypes expanded beyond 0.001.

This clonotype came up many times. Its antigen is not identified. The sample consisted of blood. This clonotype originated in a woman aged 40-49 years with Graves' ophthalmopathy.

Here the CDR3 reads CASSLTSGSLDGELFF. The CDR3 bases are TGTGCCAGCAGCTTAACGTCGGGTAGCCTCGACGGGGAGCTGTTTTTT. The chain employs TRBV7-3 and TRBJ2-2; D remains unclear. Trimming pared 0 bases from V and 7 bases from J, leaving 15 bases between. This CDR3 is 16 amino acids long. CDR1 is SGHTA, CDR2 FQGTGA, per germline.